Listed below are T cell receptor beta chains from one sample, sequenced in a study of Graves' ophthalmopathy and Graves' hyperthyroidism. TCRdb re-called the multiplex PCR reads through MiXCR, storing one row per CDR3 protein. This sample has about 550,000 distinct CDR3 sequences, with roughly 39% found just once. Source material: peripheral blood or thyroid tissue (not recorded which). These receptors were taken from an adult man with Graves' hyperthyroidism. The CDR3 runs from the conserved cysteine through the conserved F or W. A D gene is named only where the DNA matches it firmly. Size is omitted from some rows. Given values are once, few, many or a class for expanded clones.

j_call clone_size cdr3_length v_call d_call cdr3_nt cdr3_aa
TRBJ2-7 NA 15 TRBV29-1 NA TGCAGCGTTGAAGAACCTCATGGGGGGGCCGGCGAGCAGTACTTC CSVEEPHGGAGEQYF
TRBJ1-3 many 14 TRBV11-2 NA TGTGCCAGCAGCTTAGAGTTCTCTGGAAACACCATATATTTT CASSLEFSGNTIYF
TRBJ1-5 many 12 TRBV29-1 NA TGCAGCGTTGAAGAGGGTGGGCAGCCCCAGCATTTT CSVEEGGQPQHF
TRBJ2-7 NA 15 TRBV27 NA TGTGCCAGCAGTACGATTGGGCTAGCTGTCTACGAGCAGTACTTC CASSTIGLAVYEQYF
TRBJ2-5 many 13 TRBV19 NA TGTGCCAGTAGTATAGGCAGGTTCGAGACCCAGTACTTC CASSIGRFETQYF
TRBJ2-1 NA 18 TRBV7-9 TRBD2 TGTGCCAGCAGCTGGCCGGGACTAGCGGGAGATCTGTACAATGAGCAGTTCTTC CASSWPGLAGDLYNEQFF
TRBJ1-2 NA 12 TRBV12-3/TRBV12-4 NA TGTGCCAGCAGTCCGTACAGGGTAGGCTACACCTTC CASSPYRVGYTF
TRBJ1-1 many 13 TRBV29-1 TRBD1 TGCAGCGTCAACAGGGGGTACAACACTGAAGCTTTCTTT CSVNRGYNTEAFF
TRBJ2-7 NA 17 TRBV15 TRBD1 TGTGCCACCAGCAGAGACCCCGCCGGACAGGGGGTTGACGAGCAGTACTTC CATSRDPAGQGVDEQYF
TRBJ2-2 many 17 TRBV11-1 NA TGTGCCAGCAGCTCAACCAACCGGGACTCCTTCACCGGGGAGCTGTTTTTT CASSSTNRDSFTGELFF
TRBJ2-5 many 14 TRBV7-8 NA TGTGCCAGCACCTTCGACAGAAACCAAGAGACCCAGTACTTC CASTFDRNQETQYF
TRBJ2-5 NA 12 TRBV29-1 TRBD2 TGCAGCGGACTGGGGGGGAAAGGGACCCAGTACTTC CSGLGGKGTQYF
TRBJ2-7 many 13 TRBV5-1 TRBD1 TGCGCCAGCAATTCCGGACAGGGAGACGAGCAGTACTTC CASNSGQGDEQYF
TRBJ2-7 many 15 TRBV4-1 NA TGCGCCAGCAGCCAAGACCCCGGGAATCGGAACGAGCAGTACTTC CASSQDPGNRNEQYF
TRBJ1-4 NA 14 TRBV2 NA TGTGCCAGCAGCAAGAACGGGGCAGTCCAAAAACTGTTTTTT CASSKNGAVQKLFF
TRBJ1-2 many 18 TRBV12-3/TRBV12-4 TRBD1 TGTGCCAGCAGTTTAGCAGGACAGGGTTTGGGGGTAAACTATGGCTACACCTTC CASSLAGQGLGVNYGYTF
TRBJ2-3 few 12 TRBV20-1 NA TGCAGTGCCCTCCCCGGCGGAGATACGCAGTATTTT CSALPGGDTQYF
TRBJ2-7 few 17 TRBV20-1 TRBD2 TGCAGTGCTAGAGATCGTGGGAGGCTAGCGGGCTACAATGAGCAGTACTTC CSARDRGRLAGYNEQYF
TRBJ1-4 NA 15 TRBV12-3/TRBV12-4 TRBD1 TGTGCCAGCAGTTCACTGGGACAGGATTATGAAAAACTGTTTTTT CASSSLGQDYEKLFF
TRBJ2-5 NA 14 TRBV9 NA TGTGCCAGCAGCCAGAGAGCGCGCGATGAGACCCAGTACTTC CASSQRARDETQYF
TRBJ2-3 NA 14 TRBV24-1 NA TGTGCCACCAGCGCGACAGGATTCACAGATACGCAGTATTTT CATSATGFTDTQYF
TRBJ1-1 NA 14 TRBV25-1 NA TGTGCCAGCAGTGCTAGTTCGACCAACACTGAAGCTTTCTTT CASSASSTNTEAFF
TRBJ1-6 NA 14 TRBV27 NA TGTGCCATCCGGGGTCTGGGACTGAATTCACCCCTCCACTTT CAIRGLGLNSPLHF
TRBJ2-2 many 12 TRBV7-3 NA TGTGCCAGCAGCCACGCCACGGGGGAGCTGTTTTTT CASSHATGELFF
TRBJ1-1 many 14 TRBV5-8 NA TGTGCCAGCAGCTACCGACAGCCGAACACTGAAGCTTTCTTT CASSYRQPNTEAFF
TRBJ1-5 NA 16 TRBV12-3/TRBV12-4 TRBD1 TGTGCCAGCTGCGCGGGACTACAGGGGGTCGATCAGCCCCAGCATTTT CASCAGLQGVDQPQHF
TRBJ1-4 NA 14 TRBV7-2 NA TGTGCCAGCAGCCTGTGGGGGCCCAATGAAAAACTGTTTTTT CASSLWGPNEKLFF
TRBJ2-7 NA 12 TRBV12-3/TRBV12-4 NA TGTGCCAGCAGAGGGAAAGCCAATGAGCAGTACTTC CASRGKANEQYF
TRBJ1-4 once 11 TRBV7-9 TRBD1 TGTGCCAGCAGTCCTCCCGGGACAGTGGTTTTT CASSPPGTVVF